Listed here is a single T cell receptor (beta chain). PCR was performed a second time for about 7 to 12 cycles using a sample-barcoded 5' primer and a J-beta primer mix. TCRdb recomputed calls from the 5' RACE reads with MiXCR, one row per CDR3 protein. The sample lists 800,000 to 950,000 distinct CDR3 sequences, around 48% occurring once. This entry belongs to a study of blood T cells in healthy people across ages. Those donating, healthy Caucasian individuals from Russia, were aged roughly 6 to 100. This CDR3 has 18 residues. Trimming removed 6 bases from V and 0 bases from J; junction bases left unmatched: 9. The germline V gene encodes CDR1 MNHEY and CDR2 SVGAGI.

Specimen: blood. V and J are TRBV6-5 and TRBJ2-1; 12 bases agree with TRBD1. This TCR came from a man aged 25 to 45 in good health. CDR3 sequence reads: CASSYPRDRGLSYNEQFF. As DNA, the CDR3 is TGTGCCAGCAGCTACCCCCGGGACAGGGGGCTCTCCTACAATGAGCAGTTCTTC.